This is a list of T cell receptor beta chains from one sample in a study of blood T cell repertoires in COVID-19. The method was immunoSEQ multiplex PCR; TCRdb's version includes in-frame clones alone and lacks a portion of them. The sample yields 130,000 to 150,000 clones, 84% seen once. Sequenced input: PBMCs or T cells enriched from blood (not recorded which). These receptors were taken from a woman aged 50 to 65 who had been exposed to COVID-19. Each CDR3 is given with its conserved first and last residue. A D gene is named only where the DNA matches it firmly. Clone size, where shown, is once, few, many, or a class for clones that have expanded.

D,size,V,J,DNA,CDR3
TRBD1,.,TRBV9,TRBJ1-2,TGTGCCAGCACCGGGGACAGGGGTTTTGGCTACACCTTC,CASTGDRGFGYTF
.,.,TRBV29-1,TRBJ1-1,TGCAGCGACCTACCGGTAGCCTTGGGAGCTTTCTTT,CSDLPVALGAFF
.,.,TRBV20-1,TRBJ2-7,TGCAGTGCTAGTCACGACAGACCCTACGAGCAGTACTTC,CSASHDRPYEQYF
.,once,TRBV5-1,TRBJ1-2,TGCGCCAGCAGCCCTGGAGAGGTTGTCTACACCTTC,CASSPGEVVYTF
.,.,TRBV19,TRBJ2-2,TGTGCCAGTATGGACAATCCAAGCACCGGGGAGCTGTTTTTT,CASMDNPSTGELFF
TRBD1,.,TRBV6-1,TRBJ1-2,TGTGCCAGCAGTGAATACAGGGGGCGAGATGGCTACACCTTC,CASSEYRGRDGYTF
.,.,TRBV7-6,TRBJ2-2,TGTGCCAGCAGCTTAGCGGCAGGGGCCGGTACCGGGGAGCTGTTTTTT,CASSLAAGAGTGELFF
.,.,TRBV10-1,TRBJ2-3,TGCGCCAGCAGTGAGAACCTAGGAGAAACGCAGTATTTT,CASSENLGETQYF
.,.,TRBV19,TRBJ1-5,TGTGCCAGTAGTATATACCAGGATTCGAATCAGCCCCAGCATTTT,CASSIYQDSNQPQHF
.,.,TRBV5-4,TRBJ1-2,TGTGCCAGCAGCTTGGAGGGGGTTGATGGCTACACCTTC,CASSLEGVDGYTF
.,few,TRBV18,TRBJ2-5,TGTGCCAGCTCACCCCCTACGACACGTCAAGAGACCCAGTACTTC,CASSPPTTRQETQYF
.,.,TRBV4-3,TRBJ1-6,TGCGCCAGCAGCCTTTACCTGGGGGGTAATTCACCCCTCCACTTT,CASSLYLGGNSPLHF
.,.,TRBV30,TRBJ2-5,TGTGCCTGGAGTGGCGGGTCGGAGACCCAGTACTTC,CAWSGGSETQYF
.,.,TRBV7-9,TRBJ2-7,TGTGCCAGCAGCCCGTTGAGCTCCTACGAGCAGTACTTC,CASSPLSSYEQYF
.,.,TRBV7-9,TRBJ2-2,TGTGCCAGCAGCTTTAGTACCCCCCCCGCGGGCACCGGGGAGCTGTTTTTT,CASSFSTPPAGTGELFF
.,.,TRBV15,TRBJ2-7,TGTGCCACCAGCCCCTCGAGTGCCTCCTACGAGCAGTACTTC,CATSPSSASYEQYF
TRBD2,.,TRBV5-1,TRBJ2-3,TGCGCCAGCAGCCTCCTCGAGGGAGGGACTACAGATACGCAGTATTTT,CASSLLEGGTTDTQYF
TRBD2,.,TRBV9,TRBJ2-3,TGTGCCAGCAGCGGAGGACTAGCGGGGGTGGATACGCAGTATTTT,CASSGGLAGVDTQYF
.,.,TRBV20-1,TRBJ2-5,TGCAGTGCCCCCCGGGAGACCCAGTACTTC,CSAPRETQYF
TRBD1,few,TRBV27,TRBJ2-7,TGTGCCAGCAGTCCGTCCCGGACAGGGGTCGATAGGTACTACGAGCAGTACTTC,CASSPSRTGVDRYYEQYF
.,.,TRBV12-5,TRBJ2-1,TGTGCTAGTGGTTTGGTCGGGTTGGATGAGCAGTTCTTC,CASGLVGLDEQFF
.,.,TRBV12-3/TRBV12-4,TRBJ1-2,TGTGCCCTAGGGAGGGTAGGTGGCTACACCTTC,CALGRVGGYTF